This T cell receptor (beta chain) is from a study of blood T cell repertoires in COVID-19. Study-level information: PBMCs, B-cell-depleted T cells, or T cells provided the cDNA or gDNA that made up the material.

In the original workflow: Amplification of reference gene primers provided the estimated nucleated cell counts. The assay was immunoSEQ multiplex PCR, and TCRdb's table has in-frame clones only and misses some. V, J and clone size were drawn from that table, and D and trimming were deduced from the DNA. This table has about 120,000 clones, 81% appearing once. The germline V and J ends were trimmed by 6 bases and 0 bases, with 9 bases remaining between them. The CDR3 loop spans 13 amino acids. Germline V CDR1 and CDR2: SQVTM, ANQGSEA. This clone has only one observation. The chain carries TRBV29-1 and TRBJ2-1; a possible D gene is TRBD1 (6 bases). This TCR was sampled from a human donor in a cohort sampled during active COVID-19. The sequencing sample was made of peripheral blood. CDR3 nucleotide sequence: TGCAGCGTGATCAGGGGCTCCTACAATGAGCAGTTCTTC. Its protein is CSVIRGSYNEQFF.